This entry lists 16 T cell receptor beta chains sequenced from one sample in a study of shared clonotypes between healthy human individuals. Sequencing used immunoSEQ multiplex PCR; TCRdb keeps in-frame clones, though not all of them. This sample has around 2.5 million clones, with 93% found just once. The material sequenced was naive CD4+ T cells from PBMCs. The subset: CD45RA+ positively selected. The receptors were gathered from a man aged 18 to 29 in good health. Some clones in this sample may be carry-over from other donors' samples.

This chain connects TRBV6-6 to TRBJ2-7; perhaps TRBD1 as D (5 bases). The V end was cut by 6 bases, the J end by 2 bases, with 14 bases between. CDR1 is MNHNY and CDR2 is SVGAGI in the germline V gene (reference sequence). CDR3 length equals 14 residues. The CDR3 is CASSRALPPYEQYF. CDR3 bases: TGTGCCAGCAGCAGGGCCCTTCCCCCCTACGAGCAGTACTTC.

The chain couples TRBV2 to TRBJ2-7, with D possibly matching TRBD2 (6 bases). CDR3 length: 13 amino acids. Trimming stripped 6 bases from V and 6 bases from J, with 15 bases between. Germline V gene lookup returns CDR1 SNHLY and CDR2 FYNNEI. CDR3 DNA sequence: TGTGCCAGCAGGGAGGAGGGGCCTACCGAGCAGTACTTC. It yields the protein CASREEGPTEQYF.

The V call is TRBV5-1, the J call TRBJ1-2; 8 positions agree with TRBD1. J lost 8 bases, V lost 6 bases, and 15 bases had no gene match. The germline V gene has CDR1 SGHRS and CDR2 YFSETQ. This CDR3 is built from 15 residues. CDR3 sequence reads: CASNPSIGQGRGYTF. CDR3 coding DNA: TGCGCCAGCAACCCCTCCATCGGACAGGGAAGAGGCTACACCTTC.

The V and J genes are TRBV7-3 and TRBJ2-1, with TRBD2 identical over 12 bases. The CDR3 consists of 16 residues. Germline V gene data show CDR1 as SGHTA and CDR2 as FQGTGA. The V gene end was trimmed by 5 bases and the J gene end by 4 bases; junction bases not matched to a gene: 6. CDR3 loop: CASSQGTSGPYNEQFF. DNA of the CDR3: TGTGCCAGCAGCCAAGGGACTAGCGGGCCTTACAATGAGCAGTTCTTC.

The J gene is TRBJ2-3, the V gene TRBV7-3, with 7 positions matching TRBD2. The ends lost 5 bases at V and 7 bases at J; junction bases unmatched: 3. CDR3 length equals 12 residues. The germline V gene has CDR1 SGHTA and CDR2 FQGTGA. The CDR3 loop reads CASSISGNTQYF. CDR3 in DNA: TGTGCCAGCAGCATCAGCGGGAATACGCAGTATTTT.

CDR3 sequence reads: CASSLVRTIQETQYF. CDR3 bases: TGTGCCAGCAGCTTAGTTCGGACTATACAAGAGACCCAGTACTTC. The chain uses TRBV7-9 and TRBJ2-5; D is possibly TRBD2 (6 bases). The CDR3 length is 15 residues. Germline values: CDR1 SEHNR, CDR2 FQNEAQ (reference sequence). The ends were cut back, 1 base at V and 2 bases at J, with 11 bases in the middle.

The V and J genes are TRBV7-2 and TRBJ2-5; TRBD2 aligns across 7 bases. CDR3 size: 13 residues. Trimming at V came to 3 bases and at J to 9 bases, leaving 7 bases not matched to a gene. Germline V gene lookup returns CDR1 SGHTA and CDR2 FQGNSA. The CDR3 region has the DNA TGTGCCAGCAGCTTTGCAGGGAGGGTGGCCCAGTACTTC. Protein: CASSFAGRVAQYF.

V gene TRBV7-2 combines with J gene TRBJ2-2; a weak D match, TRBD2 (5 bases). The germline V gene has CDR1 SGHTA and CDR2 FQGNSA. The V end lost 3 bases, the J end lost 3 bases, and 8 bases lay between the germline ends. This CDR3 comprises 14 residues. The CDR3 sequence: CASSFEGYTGELFF. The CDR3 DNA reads TGTGCCAGCAGCTTTGAGGGATACACCGGGGAGCTGTTTTTT.

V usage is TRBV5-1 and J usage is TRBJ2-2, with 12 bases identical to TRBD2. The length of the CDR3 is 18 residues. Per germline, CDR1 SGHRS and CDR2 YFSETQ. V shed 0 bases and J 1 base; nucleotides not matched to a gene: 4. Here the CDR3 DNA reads TGCGCCAGCAGCTTGGGGCTAGCGGGAGGGCTGAACACCGGGGAGCTGTTTTTT. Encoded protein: CASSLGLAGGLNTGELFF.

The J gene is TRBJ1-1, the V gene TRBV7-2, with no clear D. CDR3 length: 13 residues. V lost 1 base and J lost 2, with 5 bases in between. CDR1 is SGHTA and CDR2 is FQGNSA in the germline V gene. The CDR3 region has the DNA TGTGCCAGCAGCTTAGGGATAAACACTGAAGCTTTCTTT. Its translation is CASSLGINTEAFF.

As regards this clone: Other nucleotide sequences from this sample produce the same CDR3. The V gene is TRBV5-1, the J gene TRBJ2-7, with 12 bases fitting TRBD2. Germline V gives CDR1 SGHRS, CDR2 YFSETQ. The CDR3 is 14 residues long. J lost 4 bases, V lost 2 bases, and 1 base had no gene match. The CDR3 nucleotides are TGCGCCAGCAGCTTCGGGACTAGCGGGTACGAGCAGTACTTC. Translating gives CASSFGTSGYEQYF.

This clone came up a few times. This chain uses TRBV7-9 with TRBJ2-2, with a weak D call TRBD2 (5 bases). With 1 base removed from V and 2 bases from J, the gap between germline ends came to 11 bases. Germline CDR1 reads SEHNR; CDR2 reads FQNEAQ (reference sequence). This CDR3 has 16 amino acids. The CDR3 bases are TGTGCCAGCAGCTTAGGGGCTAGCCTAAACACCGGGGAGCTGTTTTTT. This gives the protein CASSLGASLNTGELFF.

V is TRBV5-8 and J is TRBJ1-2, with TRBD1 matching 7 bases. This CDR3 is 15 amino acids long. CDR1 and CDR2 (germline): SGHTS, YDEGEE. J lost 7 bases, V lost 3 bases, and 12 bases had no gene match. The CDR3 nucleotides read TGTGCCAGCAGCTGGGGGGGACAGTCCCCCCCTGGCTACACCTTC. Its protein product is CASSWGGQSPPGYTF. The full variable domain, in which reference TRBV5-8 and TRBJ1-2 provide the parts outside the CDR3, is EAGVTQSPTHLIKTRGQQATLRCSPISGHTSVYWYQQALGLGLQFLLWYDEGEERNRGNFPPRFSGRQFPNYSSELNVNALELEDSALYLCASSWGGQSPPGYTFGSGTRLTVV.

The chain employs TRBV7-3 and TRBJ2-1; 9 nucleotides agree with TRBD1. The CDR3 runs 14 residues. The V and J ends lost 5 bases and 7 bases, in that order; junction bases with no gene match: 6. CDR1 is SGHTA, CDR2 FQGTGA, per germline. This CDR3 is CASSRDRVGNEQFF. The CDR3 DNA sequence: TGTGCCAGCAGCCGGGACAGGGTTGGTAATGAGCAGTTCTTC.

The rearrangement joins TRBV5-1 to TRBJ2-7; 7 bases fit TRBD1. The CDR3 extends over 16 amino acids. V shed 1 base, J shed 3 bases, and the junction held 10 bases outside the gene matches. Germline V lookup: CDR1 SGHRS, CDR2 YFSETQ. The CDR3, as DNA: TGCGCCAGCAGCTTGTTCCCCGCGACAGGGAGCTACGAGCAGTACTTC. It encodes CASSLFPATGSYEQYF.

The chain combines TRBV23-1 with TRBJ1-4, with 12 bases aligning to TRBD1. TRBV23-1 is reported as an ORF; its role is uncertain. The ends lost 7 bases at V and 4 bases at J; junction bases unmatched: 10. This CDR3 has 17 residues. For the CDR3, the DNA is TGCGCCAGCACCTCGGGACAGGGGGCCGGTTTTAATGAAAAACTGTTTTTT. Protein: CASTSGQGAGFNEKLFF.